The text below deals with one T cell receptor beta chain. Which antigen it targets is not known. From each donor, an approximately 2.7 ml peripheral blood sample was collected into PAXgene tubes and kept at -80 degrees C. Total RNA was isolated from whole blood with the PAXgene blood miRNA kit on an automated QIAcube, without T cell sorting. Peripheral blood from monozygotic twin pairs who were concordant or discordant for inflammatory bowel disease underwent deep TCRalpha and TCRbeta repertoire profiling using unique molecular barcoding. Smoking habits were recorded for all twin pairs, and each individual was classified as a current, former or never smoker. The CDR1 and CDR2 encoded by the germline V gene (reference sequence) are LNHDA and SQIVND. Reading from cysteine to phenylalanine, the CDR3 counts 14 amino acids. No coding sequence is recorded. The data originate from a study of monozygotic twins with inflammatory bowel disease (dated by TCRdb to the late 2010s). About the study as a whole: In total, approximately 28 monozygotic twin pairs made up the full study: 19 Danish pairs, all IBD-discordant, plus nine German pairs, of which four were IBD-concordant and five were IBD-discordant. Disease-associated traits were sought mainly through comparisons between IBD patients and their genetically identical healthy co-twins within discordant pairs. Each individual had, on average, about 151 000 unique TCRalpha sequences and 181 000 unique TCRbeta sequences available for analysis. Points the paper makes about the study in general: Because patients received different immunosuppressive treatments, the repertoires may have picked up extra background noise and variability between individuals. A decrease in TCRbeta repertoire diversity, as measured by inverse Simpson index, was observed in IBD patients compared with their healthy co-twins. Compared with healthy twins, IBD patients had fewer clonotypes in common with other individuals, a difference most pronounced in patients showing signs of disease activity. No difference in repertoire similarity was observed between concordant and discordant twins, possibly owing to limited statistical power. The results gave no support for a single strong signal or clonotype linked to IBD. Distinction between different T cell subtypes could not be achieved in the analysis.

Libraries were built with 5' RACE. Each TCR library was prepared from around 3.5 ug of total RNA. cDNA was synthesized with SMARTScribe reverse transcriptase in eight separate reactions per sample. During cDNA synthesis, template switching was used to introduce unique molecular identifiers that contained a 6-nucleotide sample barcode. TCRalpha and TCRbeta cDNA was amplified in two nested PCRs of around 15 and 10 cycles, and bead purification was carried out after each PCR. Before amplification, cDNA was treated with uracil DNA-glycosylase and purified using the QIAquick PCR purification kit. In the second PCR, Illumina TruSeq-compatible adapters and sample-specific barcodes were added. TapeStation and Qubit were used to check library quality and concentration, and around 4.7 ng of each library was pooled. Sequencing of pooled libraries was carried out on an Illumina HiSeq2500 single-index Rapid Run using 2 x 100 bp reads and custom sequencing primers. In the authors' own workflow: MiGEC version 1.2.6 was used for UMI-based consensus assembly, which corrected PCR and sequencing errors. MiXCR version 2.1.1 was used for V(D)J alignment, clonotype assembly and CDR3 extraction. Normalisation of gene usage, clonotype sharing and MAIT/NKT TCR abundance was achieved by analysing the top 1000, 10 000 and 20 000 clonotypes per sample. Diversity was computed as the inverse Simpson index with the vegan R package after downsampling to 27 000 UMIs. Paired Mann-Whitney U tests were applied to discordant twin pairs, and Benjamini-Hochberg correction was used for multiple testing. Through TCRdb reprocessing, the reads give one entry per CDR3 protein sequence; DNA is omitted. The V and J calls shown here were made by TCRdb, not taken from the authors' results. The sample table on file contains about 43,000 distinct CDR3 sequences. The leading ten clones occupy more than 4.5% of the sample.

Material for sequencing was blood. In this chain, TRBV19 is recombined with TRBJ2-1; TCRdb returns TRBD2, unconfirmable since there is no DNA. The sequence was collected from a human donor with ulcerative colitis or Crohn's disease, or a healthy co-twin of an affected twin (not recorded which). The CDR3 reads CASSILAGVSEQFF.